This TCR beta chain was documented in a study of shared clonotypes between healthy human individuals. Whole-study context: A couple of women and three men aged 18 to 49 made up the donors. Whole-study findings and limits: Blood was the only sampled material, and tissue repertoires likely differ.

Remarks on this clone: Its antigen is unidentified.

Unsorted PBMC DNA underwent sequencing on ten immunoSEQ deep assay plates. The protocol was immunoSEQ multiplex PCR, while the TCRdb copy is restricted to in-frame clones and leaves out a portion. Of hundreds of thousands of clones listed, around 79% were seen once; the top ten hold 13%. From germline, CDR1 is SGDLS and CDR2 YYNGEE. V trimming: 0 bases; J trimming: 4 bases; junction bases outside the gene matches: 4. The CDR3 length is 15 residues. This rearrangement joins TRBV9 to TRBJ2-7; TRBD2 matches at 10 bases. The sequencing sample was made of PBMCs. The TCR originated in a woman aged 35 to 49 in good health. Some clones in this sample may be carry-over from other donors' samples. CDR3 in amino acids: CASSVAASGSYEQYF. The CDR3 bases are TGTGCCAGCAGCGTAGCGGCTAGCGGGAGTTACGAGCAGTACTTC.